This T cell receptor beta chain was sequenced during a study of T cell repertoires in cytomegalovirus infection. TCRdb re-derived calls from the reads in MiXCR, one entry per CDR3 protein. Of around 340,000 distinct CDR3 sequences in the sample, about 28% were seen once. Trimming took off 8 bases at V and 11 bases at J, with 13 bases between the two ends. Germline-derived CDR1 and CDR2 are SNHLY and FYNNEI. The CDR3 is 11 amino acids. Whole-study findings and limits: It was HLA-C-restricted CMV-specific TCR beta clonotypes that dominated the response ex vivo.

For this clonotype: Its target is unknown.

The chain joins TRBV2 to TRBJ2-4, with D possibly being TRBD2 (7 bases). The sequence was obtained from a human donor in good health (CMV status not recorded). Some clones in this sample may be carry-over from other donors' samples. The specimen comprised cultured PBMCs, sampled from culture after CMV antigen stimulation. The CDR3 protein is CASQGGGLQYF. DNA for the CDR3: TGTGCCAGCCAGGGAGGGGGGCTTCAGTACTTC.